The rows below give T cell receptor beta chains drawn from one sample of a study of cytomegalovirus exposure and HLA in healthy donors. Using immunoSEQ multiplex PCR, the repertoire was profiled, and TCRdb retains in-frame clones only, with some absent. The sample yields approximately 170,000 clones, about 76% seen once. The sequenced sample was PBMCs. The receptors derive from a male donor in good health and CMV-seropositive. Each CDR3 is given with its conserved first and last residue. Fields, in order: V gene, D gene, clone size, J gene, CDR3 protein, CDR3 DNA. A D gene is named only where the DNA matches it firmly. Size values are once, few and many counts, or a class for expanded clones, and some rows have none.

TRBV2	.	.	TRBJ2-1	CASSSRANLWGEQFF	TGTGCCAGCAGTTCGCGGGCAAATCTCTGGGGTGAGCAGTTCTTC
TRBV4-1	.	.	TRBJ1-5	CASSQRTASNQPQHF	TGCGCCAGCAGCCAAAGGACAGCTAGCAATCAGCCCCAGCATTTT
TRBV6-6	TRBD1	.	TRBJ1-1	CASRRTGSEAFF	TGTGCCAGCAGAAGGACAGGGAGTGAAGCTTTCTTT
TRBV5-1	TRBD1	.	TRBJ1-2	CASSLEQGAYGYTF	TGCGCCAGCAGCTTGGAGCAGGGGGCCTATGGCTACACCTTC
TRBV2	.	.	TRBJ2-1	CASRRIARSYNEQFF	TGTGCCAGCAGGAGAATAGCAAGGTCCTACAATGAGCAGTTCTTC
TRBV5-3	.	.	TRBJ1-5	CARSPSGGSNQPQHF	TGTGCCAGAAGCCCAAGCGGAGGTAGCAATCAGCCCCAGCATTTT
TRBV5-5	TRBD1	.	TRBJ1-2	CASSPGTGEPLNYGYTF	TGTGCCAGCAGTCCGGGGACAGGGGAACCCCTTAACTATGGCTACACCTTC
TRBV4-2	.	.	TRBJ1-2	CASSQLTGISGYTF	TGTGCCAGCAGCCAACTAACAGGGATCAGTGGCTACACCTTC
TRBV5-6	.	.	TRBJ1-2	CASSFWTVTYGYTF	TGTGCTAGCAGCTTCTGGACAGTTACCTATGGCTACACCTTC
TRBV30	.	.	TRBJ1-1	CAWTTGARTEAFF	TGTGCCTGGACTACAGGCGCTCGGACTGAAGCTTTCTTT
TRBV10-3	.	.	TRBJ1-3	CAISDLSLSGVKRNTIYF	TGTGCCATCAGTGATTTATCCCTATCAGGGGTTAAGAGAAACACCATATATTTT
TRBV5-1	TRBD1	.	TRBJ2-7	CASSSRTGDEQYF	TGCGCCAGCAGCTCGCGGACAGGGGACGAGCAGTACTTC
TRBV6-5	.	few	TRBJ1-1	CASKDGGEAFF	TGTGCCAGCAAGGACGGGGGTGAAGCTTTCTTT
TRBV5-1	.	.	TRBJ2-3	CASSLDGVSTDTQYF	TGCGCCAGCAGCTTGGATGGAGTTAGCACAGATACGCAGTATTTT
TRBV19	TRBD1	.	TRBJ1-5	CASSGQVFNQPQHF	TGTGCCAGTAGCGGACAGGTTTTCAATCAGCCCCAGCATTTT
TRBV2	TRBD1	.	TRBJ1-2	CASSVTTGGYGYTF	TGTGCCAGCAGTGTCACGACAGGGGGTTATGGCTACACCTTC
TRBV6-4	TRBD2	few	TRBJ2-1	CASSDIAGGLDEQFF	TGTGCCAGCAGTGACATAGCGGGGGGGCTCGATGAGCAGTTCTTC
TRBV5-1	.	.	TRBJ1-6	CASAPMSSYNSPLHF	TGCGCCAGCGCCCCGATGAGCTCCTATAATTCACCCCTCCACTTT
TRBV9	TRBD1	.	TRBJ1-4	CASSVSTGQGEKLFF	TGTGCCAGCAGCGTATCGACAGGGCAAGGAGAAAAACTGTTTTTT
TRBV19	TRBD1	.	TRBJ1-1	CASTDRGNTEAFF	TGTGCCAGTACCGACAGGGGGAACACTGAAGCTTTCTTT
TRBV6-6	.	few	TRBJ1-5	CASSWGDNQPQHF	TGTGCCAGCAGTTGGGGGGACAATCAGCCCCAGCATTTT
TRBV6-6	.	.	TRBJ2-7	CASSYRAGEGYEQYF	TGTGCCAGCAGTTACAGGGCAGGGGAGGGATACGAGCAGTACTTC
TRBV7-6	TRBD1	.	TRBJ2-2	CASSPRTGDSTGELFF	TGTGCCAGCAGTCCTAGGACAGGAGATAGCACCGGGGAGCTGTTTTTT
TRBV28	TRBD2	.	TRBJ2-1	CASRSGGAMSEQFF	TGTGCCAGCAGGTCGGGGGGGGCCATGAGTGAGCAGTTCTTC
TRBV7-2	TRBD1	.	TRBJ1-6	CASSRQGVNSPLHF	TGTGCCAGCAGCCGACAGGGGGTTAATTCACCCCTCCACTTT
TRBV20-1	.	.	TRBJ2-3	CSATRDTQYF	TGCAGTGCCACTAGGGATACGCAGTATTTT
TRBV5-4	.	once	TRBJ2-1	CASSLAPGWEGNEQFF	TGTGCCAGCAGCTTGGCGCCGGGATGGGAAGGCAATGAGCAGTTCTTC
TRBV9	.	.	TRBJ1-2	CASSGEGPRGHYGYTF	TGTGCCAGCAGTGGTGAGGGCCCCAGGGGACACTATGGCTACACCTTC